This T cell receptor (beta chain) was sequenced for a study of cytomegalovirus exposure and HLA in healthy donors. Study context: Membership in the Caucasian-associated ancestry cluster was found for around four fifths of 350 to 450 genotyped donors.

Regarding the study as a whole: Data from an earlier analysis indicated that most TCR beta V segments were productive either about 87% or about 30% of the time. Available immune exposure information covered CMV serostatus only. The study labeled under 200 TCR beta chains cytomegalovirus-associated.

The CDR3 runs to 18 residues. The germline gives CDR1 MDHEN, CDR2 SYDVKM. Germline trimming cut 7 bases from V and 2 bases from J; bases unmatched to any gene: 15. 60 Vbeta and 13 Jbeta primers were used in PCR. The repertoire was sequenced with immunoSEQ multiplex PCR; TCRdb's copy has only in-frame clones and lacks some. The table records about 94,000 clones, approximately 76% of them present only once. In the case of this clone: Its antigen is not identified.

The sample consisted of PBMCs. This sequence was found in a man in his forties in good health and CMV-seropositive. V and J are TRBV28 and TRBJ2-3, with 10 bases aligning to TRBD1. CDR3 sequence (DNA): TGTGCCAGCAACCTTCCGGGACAGGGGCCAATTTACACAGATACGCAGTATTTT. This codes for CASNLPGQGPIYTDTQYF.